This T cell receptor (beta chain) was captured in a study of CD8+ T cells in alopecia areata. Study as a whole: At a dose of 5 to 10 mg twice daily, oral tofacitinib was given to treated patients.

Following extraction, RNA underwent reverse transcription to cDNA, which served as the sequencing template. TCRdb's copy holds only in-frame clones and misses some; the assay was immunoSEQ multiplex PCR. Among approximately 91,000 clones, 35% to 50% were seen once, and the ten largest hold about 0.79%. Collected material from alopecia areata patients comprised lesional scalp punch biopsies and peripheral blood. The source of this sequence is a human donor with alopecia areata. Sequencing input: CD4+ T cells sorted from blood.

CDR3 region: CASSLTSGTNTGELFF. The DNA for the CDR3 is TGCGCCAGCAGCTTGACTAGCGGGACGAACACCGGGGAGCTGTTTTTT. The chain couples TRBV5-1 to TRBJ2-2; 10 bases align to TRBD2. CDR1 is SGHRS, CDR2 YFSETQ, per germline. The V and J ends lost 1 base and 0 bases, in that order; junction bases with no gene match: 0. This CDR3 contains 16 residues.